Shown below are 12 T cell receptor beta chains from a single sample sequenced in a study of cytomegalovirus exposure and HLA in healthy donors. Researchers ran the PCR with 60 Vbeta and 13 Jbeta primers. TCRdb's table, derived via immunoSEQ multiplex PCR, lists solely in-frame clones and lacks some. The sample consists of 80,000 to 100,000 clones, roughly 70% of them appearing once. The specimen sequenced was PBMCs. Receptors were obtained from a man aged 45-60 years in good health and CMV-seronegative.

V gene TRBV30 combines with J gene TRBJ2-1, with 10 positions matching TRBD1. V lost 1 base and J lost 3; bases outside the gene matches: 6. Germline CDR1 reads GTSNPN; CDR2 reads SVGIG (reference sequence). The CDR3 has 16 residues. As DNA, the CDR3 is TGTGCCTGGAGTGCCCCGACAGGGGGCATCTACAATGAGCAGTTCTTC. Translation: CAWSAPTGGIYNEQFF.

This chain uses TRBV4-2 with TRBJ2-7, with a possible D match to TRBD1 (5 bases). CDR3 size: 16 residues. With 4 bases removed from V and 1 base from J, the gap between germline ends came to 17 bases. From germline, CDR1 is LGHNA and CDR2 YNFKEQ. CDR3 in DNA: TGTGCCAGCAGCCGAACCTGGGGCAGGGAATCCTACGAGCAGTACTTC. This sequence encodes CASSRTWGRESYEQYF.

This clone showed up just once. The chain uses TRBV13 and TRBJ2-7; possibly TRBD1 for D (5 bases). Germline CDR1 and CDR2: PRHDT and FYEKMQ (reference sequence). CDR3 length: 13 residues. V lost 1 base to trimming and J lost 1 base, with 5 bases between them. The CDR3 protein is CASSLDRSYEQYF. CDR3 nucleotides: TGTGCCAGCAGCTTAGACAGGTCCTACGAGCAGTACTTC.

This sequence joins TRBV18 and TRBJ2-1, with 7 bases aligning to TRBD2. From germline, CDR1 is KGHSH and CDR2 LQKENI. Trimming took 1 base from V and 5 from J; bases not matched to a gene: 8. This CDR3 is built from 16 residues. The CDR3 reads CASSPRMTSTNNEQFF. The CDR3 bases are TGTGCCAGCTCACCACGCATGACTAGCACCAACAATGAGCAGTTCTTC.

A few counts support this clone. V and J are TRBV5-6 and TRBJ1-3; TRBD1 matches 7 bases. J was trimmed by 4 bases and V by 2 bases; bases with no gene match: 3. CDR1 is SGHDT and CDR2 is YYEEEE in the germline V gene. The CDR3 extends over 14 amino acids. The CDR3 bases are TGTGCCAGCAGCTTTGACAGGGCAGGAAACACCATATATTTT. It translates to CASSFDRAGNTIYF.

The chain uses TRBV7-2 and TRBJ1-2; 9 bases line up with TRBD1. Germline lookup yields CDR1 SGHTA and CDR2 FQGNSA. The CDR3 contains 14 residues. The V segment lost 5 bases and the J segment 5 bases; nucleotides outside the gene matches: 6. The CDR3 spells CASSPTGGRYGYTF. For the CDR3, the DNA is TGTGCCAGCAGCCCGACAGGGGGTCGGTATGGCTACACCTTC.

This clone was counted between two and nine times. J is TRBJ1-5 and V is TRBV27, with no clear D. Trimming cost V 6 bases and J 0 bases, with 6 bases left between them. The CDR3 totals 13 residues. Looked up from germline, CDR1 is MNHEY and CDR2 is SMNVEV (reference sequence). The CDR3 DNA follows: TGTGCCAGCAGGGCACATAGCAATCAGCCCCAGCATTTT. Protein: CASRAHSNQPQHF.

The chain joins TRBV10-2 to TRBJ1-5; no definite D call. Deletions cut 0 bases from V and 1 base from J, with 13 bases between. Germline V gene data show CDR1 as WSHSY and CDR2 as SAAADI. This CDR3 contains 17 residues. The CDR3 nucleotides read TGCGCCAGCAGTGAGTCGGAAGGTCCCAGGAGCAATCAGCCCCAGCATTTT. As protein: CASSESEGPRSNQPQHF.

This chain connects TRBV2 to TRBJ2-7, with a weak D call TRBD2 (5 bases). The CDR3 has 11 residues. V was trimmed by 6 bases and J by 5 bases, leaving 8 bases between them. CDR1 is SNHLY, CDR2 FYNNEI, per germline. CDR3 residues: CASRPTNEQYF. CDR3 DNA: TGTGCCAGCAGGCCGACTAACGAGCAGTACTTC.

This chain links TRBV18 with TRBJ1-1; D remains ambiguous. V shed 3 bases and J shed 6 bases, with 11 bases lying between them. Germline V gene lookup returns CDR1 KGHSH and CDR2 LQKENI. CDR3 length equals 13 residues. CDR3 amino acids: CASSPARPAEAFF. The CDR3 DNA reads TGTGCCAGCTCACCCGCCAGGCCTGCTGAAGCTTTCTTT.

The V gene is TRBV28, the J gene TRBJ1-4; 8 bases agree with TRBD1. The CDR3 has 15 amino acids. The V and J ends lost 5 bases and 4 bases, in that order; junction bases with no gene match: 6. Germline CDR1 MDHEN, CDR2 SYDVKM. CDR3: CASSHSGQGNEKLFF. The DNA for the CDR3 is TGTGCCAGCAGTCACTCTGGACAGGGTAATGAAAAACTGTTTTTT.

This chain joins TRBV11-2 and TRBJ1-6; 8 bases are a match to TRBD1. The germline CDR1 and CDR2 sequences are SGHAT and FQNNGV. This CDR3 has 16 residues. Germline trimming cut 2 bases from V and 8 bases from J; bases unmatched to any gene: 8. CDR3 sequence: CASSLWTGNWDSPLHF. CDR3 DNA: TGTGCCAGCAGCTTATGGACAGGGAATTGGGATTCACCCCTCCACTTT.